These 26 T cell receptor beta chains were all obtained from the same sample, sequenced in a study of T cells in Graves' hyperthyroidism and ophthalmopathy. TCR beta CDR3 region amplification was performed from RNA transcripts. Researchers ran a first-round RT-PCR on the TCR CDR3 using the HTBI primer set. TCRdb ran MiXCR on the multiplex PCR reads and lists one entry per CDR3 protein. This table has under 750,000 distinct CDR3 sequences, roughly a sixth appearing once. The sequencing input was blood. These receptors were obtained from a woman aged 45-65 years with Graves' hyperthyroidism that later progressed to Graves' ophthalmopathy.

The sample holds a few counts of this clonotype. The CDR3 here is CAISDGQPSSGNTIYF. CDR3 bases: TGTGCCATCAGTGATGGACAGCCAAGCTCTGGAAACACCATATATTTT. J is TRBJ1-3 and V is TRBV10-3; D is possibly TRBD1 (6 bases). V gave up 3 bases and J gave up 0 bases, with 12 bases separating them. The CDR3 length is 16 residues. Germline assignment: CDR1 ENHRY and CDR2 SYGVKD.

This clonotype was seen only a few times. CDR3 sequence (DNA): TGTGCCAGCAGGAGACAGGGGTTTACCGGGGAGCTGTTTTTT. Protein sequence: CASRRQGFTGELFF. J is TRBJ2-2 and V is TRBV6-1, with TRBD1 matching 8 bases. With 6 bases clipped from V and 5 bases from J, the junction kept 5 bases outside the gene matches. This CDR3 is 14 amino acids long. The germline gives CDR1 MNHNS, CDR2 SASEGT.

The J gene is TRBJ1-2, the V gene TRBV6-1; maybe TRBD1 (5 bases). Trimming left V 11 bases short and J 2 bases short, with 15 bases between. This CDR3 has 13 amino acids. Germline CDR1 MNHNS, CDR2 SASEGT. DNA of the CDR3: TGTGCCGCCCCGAGCCGGGACAACTATGGCTACACCTTC. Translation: CAAPSRDNYGYTF.

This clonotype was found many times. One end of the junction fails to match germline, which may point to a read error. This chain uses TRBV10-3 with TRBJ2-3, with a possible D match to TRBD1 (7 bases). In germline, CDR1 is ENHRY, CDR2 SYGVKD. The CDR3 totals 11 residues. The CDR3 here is CASRGADTQYF. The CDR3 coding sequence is TGCGCCAGCAGGGGGGCAGATACGCAGTATTTT.

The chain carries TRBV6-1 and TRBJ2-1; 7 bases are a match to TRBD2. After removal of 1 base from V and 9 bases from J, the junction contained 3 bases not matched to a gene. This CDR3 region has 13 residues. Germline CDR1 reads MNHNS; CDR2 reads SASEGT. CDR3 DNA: TGTGCCAGCAGTGAAGTGGGGGGGGGTGAGCAGTTCTTC. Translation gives CASSEVGGGEQFF.

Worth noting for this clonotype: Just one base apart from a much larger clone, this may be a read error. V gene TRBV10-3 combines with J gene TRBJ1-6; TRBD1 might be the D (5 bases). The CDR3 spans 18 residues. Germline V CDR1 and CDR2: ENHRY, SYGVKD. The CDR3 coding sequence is TGTGCCAGCGGGGGGGGTGGGCCGCGGAGCTCCTATAATTCAGCCCTCCACTTT. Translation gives CASGGGGPRSSYNSALHF.

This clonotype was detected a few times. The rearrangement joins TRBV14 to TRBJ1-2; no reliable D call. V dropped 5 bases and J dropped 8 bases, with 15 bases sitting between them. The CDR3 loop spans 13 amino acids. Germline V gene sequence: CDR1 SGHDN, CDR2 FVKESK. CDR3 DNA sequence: TGTGCCAGCAGCGTAACCTACCTGAGGGGCTACACCTTC. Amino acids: CASSVTYLRGYTF.

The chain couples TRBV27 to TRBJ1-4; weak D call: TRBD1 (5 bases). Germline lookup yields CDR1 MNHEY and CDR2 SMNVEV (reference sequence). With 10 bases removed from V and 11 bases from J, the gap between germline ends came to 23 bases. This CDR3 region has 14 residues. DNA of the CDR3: TGTGCCACCCAGCGGGACGGGCAGCGGGGGAAACTGTTTTTT. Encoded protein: CATQRDGQRGKLFF. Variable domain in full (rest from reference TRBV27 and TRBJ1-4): EAQVTQNPRYLITVTGKKLTVTCSQNMNHEYMSWYRQDPGLGLRQIYYSMNVEVTDKGDVPEGYKVSRKEKRNFPLILESPSPNQTSLYFCATQRDGQRGKLFFGSGTQLSVL.

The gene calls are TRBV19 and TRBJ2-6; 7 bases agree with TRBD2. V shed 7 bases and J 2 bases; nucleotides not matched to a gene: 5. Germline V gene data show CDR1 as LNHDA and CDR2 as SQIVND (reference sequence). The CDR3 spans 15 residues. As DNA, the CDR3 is TGTGCCAGTAACGGGGGGATGGCTGGGGCCAACGTCCTGACTTTC. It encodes CASNGGMAGANVLTF.

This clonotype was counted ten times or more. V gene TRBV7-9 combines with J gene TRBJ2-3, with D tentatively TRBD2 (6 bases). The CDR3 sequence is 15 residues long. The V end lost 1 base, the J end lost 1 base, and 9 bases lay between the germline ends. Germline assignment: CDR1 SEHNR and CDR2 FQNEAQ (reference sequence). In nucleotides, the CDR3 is TGTGCCAGCAGCTTAGTCGCTAGCGGCACAGATACGCAGTATTTT. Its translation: CASSLVASGTDTQYF. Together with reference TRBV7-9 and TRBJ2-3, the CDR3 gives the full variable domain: DTGVSQNPRHKITKRGQNVTFRCDPISEHNRLYWYRQTLGQGPEFLTYFQNEAQLEKSRLLSDRFSAERPKGSFSTLEIQRTEQGDSAMYLCASSLVASGTDTQYFGPGTRLTVL.

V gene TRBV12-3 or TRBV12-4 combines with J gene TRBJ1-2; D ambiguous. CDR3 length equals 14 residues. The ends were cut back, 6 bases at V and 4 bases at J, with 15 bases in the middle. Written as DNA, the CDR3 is TGTGCCAGCAGACCAGTGGAGGCGGGCTATGGCTACACCTTC. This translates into CASRPVEAGYGYTF.

The CDR3 region is CSARDRGPPTDTQYF. The CDR3 region has the DNA TGCAGTGCTCGTGACAGGGGACCCCCCACAGATACGCAGTATTTT. The V call is TRBV20-1, the J call TRBJ2-3; TRBD1 matches 8 bases. There are 15 residues in the CDR3. Unmatched junction bases numbered 9, after V lost 5 bases and J lost 2 bases. In germline, CDR1 is DFQATT, CDR2 SNEGSKA (reference sequence).

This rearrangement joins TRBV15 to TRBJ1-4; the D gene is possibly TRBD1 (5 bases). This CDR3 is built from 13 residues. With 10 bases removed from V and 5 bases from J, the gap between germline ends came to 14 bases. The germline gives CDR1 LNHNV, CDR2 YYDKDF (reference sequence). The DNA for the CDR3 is TGTGCCAGTAAGGACACAGTAAATGAAAAACTGTTTTTT. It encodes CASKDTVNEKLFF.

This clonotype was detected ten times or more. CDR3 bases: TGTGCCAGCAGCCAAGATTCCACCAGGATTGTTAACTATGGCTACACCTTC. It yields the protein CASSQDSTRIVNYGYTF. The V gene is TRBV3-1, the J gene TRBJ1-2, with D hard to call. The CDR3 has 17 amino acids. Trimming left V 0 bases short and J 1 base short, with 15 bases between. Germline loops: CDR1 LGHDT, CDR2 YNNKEL (reference sequence).

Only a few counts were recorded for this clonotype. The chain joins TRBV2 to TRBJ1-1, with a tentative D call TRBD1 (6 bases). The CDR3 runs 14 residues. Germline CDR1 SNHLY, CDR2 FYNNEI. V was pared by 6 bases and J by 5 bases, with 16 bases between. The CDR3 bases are TGTGCCAGCAGGAGGGAGGGGGGGCGAACTGAAGCTTTCTTT. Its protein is CASRREGGRTEAFF. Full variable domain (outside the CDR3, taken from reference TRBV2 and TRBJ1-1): EPEVTQTPSHQVTQMGQEVILRCVPISNHLYFYWYRQILGQKVEFLVSFYNNEISEKSEIFDDQFSVERPDGSNFTLKIRSTKLEDSAMYFCASRREGGRTEAFFGQGTRLTVV.

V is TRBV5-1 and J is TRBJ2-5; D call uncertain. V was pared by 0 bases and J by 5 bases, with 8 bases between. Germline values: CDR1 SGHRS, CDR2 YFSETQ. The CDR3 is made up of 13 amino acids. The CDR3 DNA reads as TGCGCCAGCAGCTTGGAAGGGATGGAGACCCAGTACTTC. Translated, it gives CASSLEGMETQYF. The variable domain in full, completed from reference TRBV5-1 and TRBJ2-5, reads KAGVTQTPRYLIKTRGQQVTLSCSPISGHRSVSWYQQTPGQGLQFLFEYFSETQRNKGNFPGRFSGRQFSNSRSEMNVSTLELGDSALYLCASSLEGMETQYFGPGTRLLVL.

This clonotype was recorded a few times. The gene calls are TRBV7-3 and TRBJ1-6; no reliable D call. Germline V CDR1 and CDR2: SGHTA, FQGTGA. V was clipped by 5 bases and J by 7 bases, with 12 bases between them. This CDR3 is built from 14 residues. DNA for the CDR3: TGTGCCAGCAGCGCCGATTCCAGGAATTCACCCCTCCACTTT. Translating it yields CASSADSRNSPLHF. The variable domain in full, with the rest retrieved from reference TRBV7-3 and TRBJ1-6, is GAGVSQTPSNKVTEKGKYVELRCDPISGHTALYWYRQSLGQGPEFLIYFQGTGAADDSGLPNDRFFAVRPEGSVSTLKIQRTERGDSAVYLCASSADSRNSPLHFGNGTRLTVT.

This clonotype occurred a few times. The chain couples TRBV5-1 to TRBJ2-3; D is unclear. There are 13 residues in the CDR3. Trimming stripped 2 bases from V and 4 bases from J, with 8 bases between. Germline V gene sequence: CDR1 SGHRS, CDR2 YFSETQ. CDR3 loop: CASSFTDADTQYF. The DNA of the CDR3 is TGCGCCAGCAGCTTCACCGACGCAGATACGCAGTATTTT.

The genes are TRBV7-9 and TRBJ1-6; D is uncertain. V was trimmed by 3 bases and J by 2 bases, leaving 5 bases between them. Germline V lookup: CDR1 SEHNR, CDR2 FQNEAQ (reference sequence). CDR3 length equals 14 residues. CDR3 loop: CASSLTTYNSPLHF. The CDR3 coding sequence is TGTGCCAGCAGCTTGACTACCTATAATTCACCCCTCCACTTT.

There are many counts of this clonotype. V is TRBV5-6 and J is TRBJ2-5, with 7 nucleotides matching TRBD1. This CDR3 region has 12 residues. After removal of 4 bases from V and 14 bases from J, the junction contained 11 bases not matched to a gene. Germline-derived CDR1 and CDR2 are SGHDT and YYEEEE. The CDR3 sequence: CASSVRTGFAYF. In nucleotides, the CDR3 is TGTGCCAGCAGCGTCCGGACAGGCTTCGCCTACTTC.

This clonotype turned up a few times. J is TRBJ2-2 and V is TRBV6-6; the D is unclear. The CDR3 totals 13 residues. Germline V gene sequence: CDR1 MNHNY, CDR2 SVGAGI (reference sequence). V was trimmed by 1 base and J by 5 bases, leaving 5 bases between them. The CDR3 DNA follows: TGTGCCAGCAGTTACTGGGGTACCGGGGAGCTGTTTTTT. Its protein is CASSYWGTGELFF.

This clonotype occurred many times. CDR3 in DNA: TGCAGTGCTAGCGCGGGGTATGGTGGCTACACCTTC. It encodes CSASAGYGGYTF. The chain uses TRBV20-1 and TRBJ1-2; D is unresolved. Trimming pared 3 bases from V and 7 bases from J, leaving 12 bases between. This CDR3 spans 12 amino acids. Germline V gene lookup returns CDR1 DFQATT and CDR2 SNEGSKA (reference sequence).

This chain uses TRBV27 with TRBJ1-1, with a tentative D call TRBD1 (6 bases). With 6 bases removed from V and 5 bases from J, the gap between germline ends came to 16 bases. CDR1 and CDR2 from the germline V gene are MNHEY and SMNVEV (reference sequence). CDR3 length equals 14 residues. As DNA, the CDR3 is TGTGCCAGCAGCTTGAACAGTCAGGGGACTGAAGCTTTCTTT. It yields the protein CASSLNSQGTEAFF.

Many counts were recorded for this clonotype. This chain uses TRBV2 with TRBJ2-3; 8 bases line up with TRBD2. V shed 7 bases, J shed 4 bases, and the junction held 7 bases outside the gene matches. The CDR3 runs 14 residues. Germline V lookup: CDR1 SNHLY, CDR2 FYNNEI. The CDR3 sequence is CASILGTRSDTQYF. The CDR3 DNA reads TGTGCCAGCATCCTCGGGACTAGGTCAGATACGCAGTATTTT.

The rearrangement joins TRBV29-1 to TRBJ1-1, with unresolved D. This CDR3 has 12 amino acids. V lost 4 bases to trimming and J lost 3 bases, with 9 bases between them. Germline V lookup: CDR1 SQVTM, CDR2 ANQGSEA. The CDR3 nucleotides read TGCAGCGTTGCCCGGGCGGACACTGAAGCTTTCTTT. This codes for CSVARADTEAFF. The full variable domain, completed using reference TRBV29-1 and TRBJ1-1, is SAVISQKPSRDICQRGTSLTIQCQVDSQVTMMFWYRQQPGQSLTLIATANQGSEATYESGFVIDKFPISRPNLTFSTLTVSNMSPEDSSIYLCSVARADTEAFFGQGTRLTVV.

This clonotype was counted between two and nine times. CDR3 region: CASSIDRTGRETQYF. The DNA for the CDR3 is TGTGCCAGTAGTATAGATCGGACAGGTCGAGAGACCCAGTACTTC. The chain has TRBV19 and TRBJ2-5; TRBD1 agrees at 7 bases. Germline V gene sequence: CDR1 LNHDA, CDR2 SQIVND (reference sequence). The CDR3 sequence is 15 residues long. The V and J ends lost 0 bases and 4 bases, in that order; junction bases with no gene match: 5.